This T cell receptor beta chain was recovered during a study of Ad26.COV2.S vaccination and SARS-CoV-2 variants. On the study more broadly: It was the COV1001 Ad26.COV2.S trial arm that included the donor. Study-wide findings and caveats: Reports say spike-specific CD8+ and CD4+ T cell responses covered substantial breadth after vaccination.

Germline V gene sequence: CDR1 KGHSH, CDR2 LQKENI. CDR3 length equals 14 residues. Trimming took 1 base from V and 3 from J, leaving 10 bases between them. Note on this clone: Its specificity is unknown.

TCRdb's copy holds only in-frame clones and misses some; the assay was immunoSEQ multiplex PCR. This sample has about 350,000 clones, with about 85% found just once. Regarding treatment: over 15 received Ad26.COV2.S at low or high dose, single or two shots; roughly 5 received placebo; per-sample allocation not given. Sampling occurred on day 63 after the first vaccine or placebo injection. The V and J genes are TRBV18 and TRBJ2-7; D not resolved. The sequence was collected from a person between 18 and 59 years old who received the Ad26.COV2.S COVID-19 vaccine or a placebo. The sequencing here drew on peripheral blood, taken in a trial of Ad26.COV2.S vaccine versus placebo. Here the CDR3 DNA reads TGTGCCAGCTCACCACGGTCAAATTACTACGAGCAGTACTTC. Translating gives CASSPRSNYYEQYF.